This T cell receptor beta chain originates from a study of T cell repertoires in aging, cancer and after chemotherapy. This clonotype was counted only a few times. Multiplex touch-down PCR with TRB-A/B primers amplified rearranged V-D-J TRB sequences. Via MiXCR, TCRdb re-called the multiplex PCR reads, giving one row per CDR3 protein. The data hold about 1,500 distinct CDR3 sequences, with 40% to 55% observed a single time. The template was genomic DNA from peripheral blood, not RNA. The length of the CDR3 is 15 residues. CDR1 is KGHDR and CDR2 is SFDVKD in the germline V gene. V gave up 4 bases and J gave up 7 bases; unmatched junction bases: 8.

The sequence derives from a human donor with a blood cancer. The chain carries TRBV24-1 and TRBJ2-1; 8 bases match TRBD1. Sequencing input: blood. This CDR3 reads CATSDPGQGGNEQFF. The CDR3 DNA follows: TGTGCCACCAGTGACCCAGGACAGGGTGGTAATGAGCAGTTCTTC.